Each of the 8 T cell receptor beta chains below was sequenced from the same sample in a study of blood T cell repertoires in COVID-19. Sequencing used immunoSEQ multiplex PCR; TCRdb keeps in-frame clones, though not all of them. The sample lists 72,000 or so clones; around 83% were seen once. Material: peripheral blood. These receptors originate from a woman of 80 years or more with active or convalescent COVID-19.

This clone was picked up one time. The chain recombines TRBV29-1 with TRBJ1-5, with 7 bases identical to TRBD1. The V and J ends lost 3 bases and 0 bases, in that order; junction bases with no gene match: 17. CDR1 and CDR2 from the germline V gene are SQVTM and ANQGSEA. This CDR3 spans 19 amino acids. DNA of the CDR3: TGCAGCGTTGAGTTAGGGGGCCTTAGCCGGTCCCCTAGCAATCAGCCCCAGCATTTT. Its protein product is CSVELGGLSRSPSNQPQHF.

This sequence joins TRBV19 and TRBJ2-3, with 7 bases that match TRBD2. CDR1 and CDR2 from the germline V gene are LNHDA and SQIVND (reference sequence). The CDR3 contains 16 residues. The V segment lost 3 bases and the J segment 3 bases; nucleotides outside the gene matches: 9. The CDR3 protein is CASSISGREKTDTQYF. CDR3 DNA: TGTGCCAGTAGTATCTCTGGGAGGGAGAAAACAGATACGCAGTATTTT.

V gene TRBV5-8 combines with J gene TRBJ2-7; the match to TRBD1 covers 11 bases. The germline gives CDR1 SGHTS, CDR2 YDEGEE. The CDR3 has 16 residues. The J segment lost 3 bases and the V segment lost 3 bases, leaving 8 bases of the junction unmatched. CDR3 loop: CASSWRGTGGNYEQYF. In nucleotides, the CDR3 is TGTGCCAGCAGCTGGAGAGGGACAGGGGGAAACTACGAGCAGTACTTC.

This clone was found once. The gene calls are TRBV3-1 (or the pseudogene TRBV3-2) and TRBJ2-5; possible D gene TRBD2, 6 bases. The CDR3 loop spans 15 amino acids. The germline V gene has CDR1 LGHDT and CDR2 YNNKEL (reference sequence). V lost 5 bases, J lost 5 bases, and 18 bases lay in between. Written as DNA, the CDR3 is TGTGCCAGCAGCGGAGGGCCTCCCCCCCTCGAGACCCAGTACTTC. This gives the protein CASSGGPPPLETQYF.

The chain links TRBV19 to TRBJ1-5; D remains ambiguous. Germline CDR1 LNHDA, CDR2 SQIVND (reference sequence). V was cut by 5 bases and J by 0 bases, with 20 bases left in between. CDR3 length: 18 amino acids. The CDR3 loop is CASSVFNLRWYSNQPQHF. In DNA, the CDR3 is TGTGCCAGTAGTGTCTTTAACCTGCGGTGGTATAGCAATCAGCCCCAGCATTTT.

The chain has TRBV9 and TRBJ2-1; D is possibly TRBD2 (5 bases). Germline V gene lookup returns CDR1 SGDLS and CDR2 YYNGEE. V dropped 0 bases and J dropped 6 bases, with 16 bases sitting between them. The CDR3 extends over 16 amino acids. CDR3 nucleotides: TGTGCCAGCAGCGTAGCGGGGTCAGCTCCTAGCAATGAGCAGTTCTTC. This encodes CASSVAGSAPSNEQFF.

V and J are TRBV30 and TRBJ2-1, with D unclear. Trimming left V 2 bases short and J 6 bases short, with 14 bases between. The CDR3 loop spans 14 amino acids. Germline lookup yields CDR1 GTSNPN and CDR2 SVGIG (reference sequence). The CDR3 reads CAWSLPPILNEQFF. CDR3 sequence (DNA): TGTGCCTGGAGTCTACCCCCTATCCTCAATGAGCAGTTCTTC.

The rearrangement uses TRBV7-3 and TRBJ2-3; possibly TRBD1 for D (5 bases). The CDR3 has 14 residues. V was clipped by 3 bases and J by 4 bases, with 11 bases between them. Germline V gene data show CDR1 as SGHTA and CDR2 as FQGTGA. The CDR3 region is CASSFRVPSDTQYF. CDR3 nucleotide sequence: TGTGCCAGCAGCTTCAGGGTTCCTTCAGATACGCAGTATTTT. Using reference TRBV7-3 and TRBJ2-3 for the parts outside the CDR3, the full variable domain is GAGVSQTPSNKVTEKGKYVELRCDPISGHTALYWYRQSLGQGPEFLIYFQGTGAADDSGLPNDRFFAVRPEGSVSTLKIQRTERGDSAVYLCASSFRVPSDTQYFGPGTRLTVL.